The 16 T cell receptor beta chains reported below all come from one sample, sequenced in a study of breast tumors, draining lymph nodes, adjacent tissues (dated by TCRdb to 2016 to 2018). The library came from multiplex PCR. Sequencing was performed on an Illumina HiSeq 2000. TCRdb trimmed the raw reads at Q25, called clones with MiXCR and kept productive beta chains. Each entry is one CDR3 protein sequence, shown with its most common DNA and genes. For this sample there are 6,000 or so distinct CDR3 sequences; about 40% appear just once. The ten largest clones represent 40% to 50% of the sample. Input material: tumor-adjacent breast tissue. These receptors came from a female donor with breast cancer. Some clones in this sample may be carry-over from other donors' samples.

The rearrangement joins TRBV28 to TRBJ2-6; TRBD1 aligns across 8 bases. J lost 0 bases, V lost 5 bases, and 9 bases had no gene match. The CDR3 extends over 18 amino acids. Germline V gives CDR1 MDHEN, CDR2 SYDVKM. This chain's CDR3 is CASSVFGTGFSGANVLTF. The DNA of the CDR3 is TGTGCCAGCAGTGTCTTCGGGACAGGTTTCTCTGGGGCCAACGTCCTGACTTTC.

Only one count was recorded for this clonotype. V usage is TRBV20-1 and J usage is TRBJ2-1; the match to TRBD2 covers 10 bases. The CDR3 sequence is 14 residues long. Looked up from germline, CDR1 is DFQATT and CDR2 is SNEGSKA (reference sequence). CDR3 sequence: CSGQFSGRSDEQFF. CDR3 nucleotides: TGCAGCGGACAATTTAGCGGGAGGTCGGATGAGCAGTTCTTC.

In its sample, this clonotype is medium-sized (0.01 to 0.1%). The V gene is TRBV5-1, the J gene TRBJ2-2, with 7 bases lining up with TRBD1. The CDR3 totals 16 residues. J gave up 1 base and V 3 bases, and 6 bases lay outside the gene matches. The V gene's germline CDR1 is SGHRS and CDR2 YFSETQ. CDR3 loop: CASSSLDRLNTGELFF. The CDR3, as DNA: TGCGCCAGCAGCTCGTTGGACAGGCTGAACACCGGGGAGCTGTTTTTT.

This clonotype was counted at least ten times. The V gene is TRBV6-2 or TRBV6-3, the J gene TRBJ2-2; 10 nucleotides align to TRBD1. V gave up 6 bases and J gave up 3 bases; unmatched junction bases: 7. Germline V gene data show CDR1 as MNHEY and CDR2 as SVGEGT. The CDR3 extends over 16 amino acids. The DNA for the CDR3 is TGTGCCAGCAGAGACAGGGGGCGCTTGGACACCGGGGAGCTGTTTTTT. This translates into CASRDRGRLDTGELFF.

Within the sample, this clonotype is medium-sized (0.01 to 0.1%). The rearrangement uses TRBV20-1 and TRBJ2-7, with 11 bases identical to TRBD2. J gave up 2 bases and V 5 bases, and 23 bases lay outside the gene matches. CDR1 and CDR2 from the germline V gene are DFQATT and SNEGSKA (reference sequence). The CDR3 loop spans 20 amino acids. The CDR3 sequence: CSALRRRGQLAGEHPYEQYF. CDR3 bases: TGCAGTGCTCTCCGGAGGAGGGGTCAACTAGCGGGAGAGCATCCCTACGAGCAGTACTTC.

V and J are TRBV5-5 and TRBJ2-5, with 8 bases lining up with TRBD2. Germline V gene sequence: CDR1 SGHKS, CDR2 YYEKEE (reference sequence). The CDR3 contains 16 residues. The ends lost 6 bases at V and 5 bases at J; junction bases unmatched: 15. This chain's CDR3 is CASTPRGAGAAETQYF. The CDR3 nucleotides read TGTGCCAGCACCCCGAGGGGAGCGGGAGCCGCGGAGACCCAGTACTTC.

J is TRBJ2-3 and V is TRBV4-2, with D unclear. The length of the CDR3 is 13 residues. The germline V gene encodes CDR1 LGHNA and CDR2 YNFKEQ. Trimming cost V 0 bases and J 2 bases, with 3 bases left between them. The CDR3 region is CASSQEITDTQYF. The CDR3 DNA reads TGTGCCAGCAGCCAAGAGATCACAGATACGCAGTATTTT.

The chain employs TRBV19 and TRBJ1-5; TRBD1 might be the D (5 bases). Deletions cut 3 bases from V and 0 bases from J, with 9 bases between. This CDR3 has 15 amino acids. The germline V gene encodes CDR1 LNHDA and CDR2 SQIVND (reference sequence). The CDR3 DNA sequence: TGTGCCAGTAGTATGACAGCCGATAGCAATCAGCCCCAGCATTTT. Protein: CASSMTADSNQPQHF.

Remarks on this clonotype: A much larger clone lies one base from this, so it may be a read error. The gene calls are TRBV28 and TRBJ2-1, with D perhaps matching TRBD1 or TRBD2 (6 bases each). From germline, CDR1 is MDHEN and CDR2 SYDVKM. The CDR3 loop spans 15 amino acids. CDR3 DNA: TGTGCCAGCAGTTTATACCTAGGGGGGTTCGGCAGGCAGTCCTTC. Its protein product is CASSLYLGGFGRQSF.

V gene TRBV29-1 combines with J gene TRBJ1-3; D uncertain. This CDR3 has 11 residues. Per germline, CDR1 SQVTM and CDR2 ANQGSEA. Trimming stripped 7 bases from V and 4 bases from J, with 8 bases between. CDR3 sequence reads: CSGGEGNTIYF. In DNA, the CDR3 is TGCAGCGGAGGCGAGGGAAACACCATATATTTT. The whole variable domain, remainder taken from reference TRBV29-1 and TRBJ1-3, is SAVISQKPSRDICQRGTSLTIQCQVDSQVTMMFWYRQQPGQSLTLIATANQGSEATYESGFVIDKFPISRPNLTFSTLTVSNMSPEDSSIYLCSGGEGNTIYFGEGSWLTVV.

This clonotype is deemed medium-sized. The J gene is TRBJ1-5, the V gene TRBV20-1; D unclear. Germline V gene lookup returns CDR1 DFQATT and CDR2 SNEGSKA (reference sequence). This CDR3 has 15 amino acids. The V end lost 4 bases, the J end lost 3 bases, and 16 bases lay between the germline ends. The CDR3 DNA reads TGCAGTGCTACCGAGACGAACGGGAACAATCAGCCCCAGCATTTT. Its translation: CSATETNGNNQPQHF.

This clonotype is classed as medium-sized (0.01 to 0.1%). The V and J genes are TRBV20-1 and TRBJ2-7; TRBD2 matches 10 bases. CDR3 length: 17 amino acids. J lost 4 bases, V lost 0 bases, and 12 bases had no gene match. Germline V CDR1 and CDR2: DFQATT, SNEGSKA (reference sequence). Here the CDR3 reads CSARDRGSTSGLYEQYF. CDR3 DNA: TGCAGTGCTAGAGACAGGGGCTCGACTAGCGGGTTATACGAGCAGTACTTC.

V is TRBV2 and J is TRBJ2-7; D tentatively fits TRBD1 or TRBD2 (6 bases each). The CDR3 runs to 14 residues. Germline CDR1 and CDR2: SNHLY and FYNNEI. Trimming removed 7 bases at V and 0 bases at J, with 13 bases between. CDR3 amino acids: CASNGGLPSYEQYF. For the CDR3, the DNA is TGTGCCAGCAATGGGGGGCTACCCTCCTACGAGCAGTACTTC.

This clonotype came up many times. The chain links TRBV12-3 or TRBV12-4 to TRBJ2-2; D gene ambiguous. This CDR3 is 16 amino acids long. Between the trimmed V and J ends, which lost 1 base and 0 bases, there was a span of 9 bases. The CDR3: CASSLDQFANTGELFF. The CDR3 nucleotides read TGTGCCAGCAGTTTAGATCAGTTCGCGAACACCGGGGAGCTGTTTTTT.

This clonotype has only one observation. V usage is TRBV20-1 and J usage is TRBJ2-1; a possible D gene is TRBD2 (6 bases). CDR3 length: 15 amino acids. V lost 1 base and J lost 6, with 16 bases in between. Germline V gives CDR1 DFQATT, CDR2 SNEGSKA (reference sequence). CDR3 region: CSARGGAGLCNEQFF. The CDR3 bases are TGCAGTGCTAGAGGTGGGGCGGGGCTCTGCAATGAGCAGTTCTTC.

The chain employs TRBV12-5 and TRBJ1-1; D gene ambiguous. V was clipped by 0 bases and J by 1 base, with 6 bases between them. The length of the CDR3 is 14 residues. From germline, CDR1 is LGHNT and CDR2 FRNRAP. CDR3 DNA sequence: TGTGCTAGTGGTTTGGTATCTGGGAACACTGAAGCTTTCTTT. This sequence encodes CASGLVSGNTEAFF.